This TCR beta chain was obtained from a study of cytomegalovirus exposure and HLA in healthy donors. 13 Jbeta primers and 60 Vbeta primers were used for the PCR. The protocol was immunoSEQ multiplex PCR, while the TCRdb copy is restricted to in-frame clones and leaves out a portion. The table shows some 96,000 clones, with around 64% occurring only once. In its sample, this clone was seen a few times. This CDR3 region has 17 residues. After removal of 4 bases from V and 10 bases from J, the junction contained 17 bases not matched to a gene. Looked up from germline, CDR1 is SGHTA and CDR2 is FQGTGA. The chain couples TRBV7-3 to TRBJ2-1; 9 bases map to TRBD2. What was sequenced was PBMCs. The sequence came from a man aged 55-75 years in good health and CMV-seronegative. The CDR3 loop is CASSSGGSGRYRDEQFF. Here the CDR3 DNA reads TGTGCCAGCAGCTCAGGGGGTAGCGGGAGATATCGGGACGAGCAGTTCTTC.